A single T cell receptor beta chain is shown here with its context. The data were obtained in a study of blood T cell repertoires in COVID-19. Looking at the study overall: Samples taken during acute and convalescent COVID-19 were collected in the United States, Italy and Spain.

In the original analysis: Quantification of nucleated cells was approximated via reference gene primer amplification. The data were produced by immunoSEQ multiplex PCR, yet TCRdb's version contains in-frame clones alone and is incomplete. V, J and clone size derive from that table, while D and trimming were established from the DNA sequence. The sample lists around 150,000 clones; about 80% were seen once. Germline V CDR1 and CDR2: MNHEY, SVGAGI. V dropped 5 bases and J dropped 6 bases, with 19 bases sitting between them. This CDR3 spans 15 amino acids. This rearrangement joins TRBV6-5 to TRBJ1-1, with a weak D call TRBD1 (6 bases). Sequencing was done on a sample of peripheral blood. The TCR comes from an elderly woman with acute or convalescent COVID-19. CDR3 sequence reads: CASSRSTGMSAEAFF. The CDR3 DNA sequence: TGTGCCAGCAGTAGATCGACAGGAATGAGCGCTGAAGCTTTCTTT.